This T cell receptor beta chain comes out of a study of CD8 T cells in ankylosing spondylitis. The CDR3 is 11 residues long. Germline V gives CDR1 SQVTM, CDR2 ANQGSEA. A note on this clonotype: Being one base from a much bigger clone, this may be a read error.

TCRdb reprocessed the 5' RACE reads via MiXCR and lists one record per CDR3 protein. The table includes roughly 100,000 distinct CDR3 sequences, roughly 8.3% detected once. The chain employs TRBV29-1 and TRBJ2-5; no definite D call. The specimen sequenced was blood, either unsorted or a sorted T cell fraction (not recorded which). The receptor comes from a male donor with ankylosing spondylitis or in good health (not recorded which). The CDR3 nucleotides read TGCGGCGTTGGTCAGATGGAGACCCAGTACTTC. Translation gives CGVGQMETQYF.